The text below deals with one TCR beta chain. Antigen specificity is unknown. PCR used 60 Vbeta primers and 13 Jbeta primers. Per the original data handling: Per a later analysis, the number of unique TCR beta chains was some 80 million, of which 9 million to 14 million were shared. Clones were read by immunoSEQ multiplex PCR, and TCRdb kept only the in-frame ones, dropping some. V, J and clone size are taken as reported in that table, and D and trimming were inferred from the DNA itself. Counted here are around 110,000 clones, approximately 70% occurring once; the ten biggest clones make up roughly 8.6%. The data originate from a study of cytomegalovirus exposure and HLA in healthy donors. About the study: In an earlier analysis, approximately 120 million unique TCR beta sequences were found from 150 million to 200 million T cells. Broader study findings: In a later analysis, HLA-associated TCR beta chains were more clonally expanded than equally common others. A later analysis by the authors found several of the most significant clusters apparently linked to common viral pathogens.

CDR1 and CDR2 (germline): SGHTA, FQGNSA. V was trimmed by 3 bases and J by 0 bases, leaving 10 bases between them. This CDR3 is 15 amino acids long. V gene TRBV7-2 combines with J gene TRBJ2-3, with TRBD2 as a possible D gene (6 bases). This sequence originates from a woman between 40 and 55 years old in good health and CMV-seropositive. Sequencing was carried out using PBMCs. The CDR3 loop is CASSFSLASTDTQYF. The CDR3 DNA reads as TGTGCCAGCAGCTTCAGTCTAGCGAGCACAGATACGCAGTATTTT.